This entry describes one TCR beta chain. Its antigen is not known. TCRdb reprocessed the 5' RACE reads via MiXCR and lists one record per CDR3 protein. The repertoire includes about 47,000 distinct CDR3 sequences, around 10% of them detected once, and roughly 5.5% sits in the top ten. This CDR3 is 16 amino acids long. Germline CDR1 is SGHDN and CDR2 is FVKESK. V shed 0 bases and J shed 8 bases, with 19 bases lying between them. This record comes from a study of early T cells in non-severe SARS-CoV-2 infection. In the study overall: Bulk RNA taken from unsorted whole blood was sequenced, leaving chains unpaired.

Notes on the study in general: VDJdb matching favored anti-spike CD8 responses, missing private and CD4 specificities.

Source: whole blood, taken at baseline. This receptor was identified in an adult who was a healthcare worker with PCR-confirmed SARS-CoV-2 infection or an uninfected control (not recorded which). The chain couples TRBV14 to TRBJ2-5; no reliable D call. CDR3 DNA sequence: TGTGCCAGCAGCCAAGAAATGATTGGATACAAGACCACCCAGTACTTC. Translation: CASSQEMIGYKTTQYF. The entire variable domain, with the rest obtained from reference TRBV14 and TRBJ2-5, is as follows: EAGVTQFPSHSVIEKGQTVTLRCDPISGHDNLYWYRRVMGKEIKFLLHFVKESKQDESGMPNNRFLAERTGGTYSTLKVQPAELEDSGVYFCASSQEMIGYKTTQYFGPGTRLLVL.